The present TCR beta chain was sequenced within a study of cytomegalovirus exposure and HLA in healthy donors. Use of 60 Vbeta and 13 Jbeta primers characterized the PCR. Produced via immunoSEQ multiplex PCR; TCRdb's table is partial and in-frame only. The sample holds 200,000 or so clones; 60% to 85% are singletons and the top ten take about 16%. Source material: PBMCs. The TCR was taken from a man aged 35-49 years in good health and CMV-seronegative.

Here the CDR3 reads CSTYSGQAYF. CDR3 nucleotide sequence: TGCAGTACCTATAGCGGGCAGGCTTACTTC. The chain carries TRBV20-1 and TRBJ2-7; 7 nucleotides match TRBD2. V dropped 8 bases and J dropped 13; count of bases not matched to a gene: 11. This CDR3 is 10 amino acids long. Germline loops: CDR1 DFQATT, CDR2 SNEGSKA (reference sequence).